This TCR beta chain comes out of a study of T cells in Graves' hyperthyroidism and ophthalmopathy (dated by TCRdb to the late 2010s). In the study overall: Peripheral blood samples were taken at initial diagnosis, before any treatment was given. To identify distinguishing TCR V-J signatures, a discovery cohort of roughly 100 patients was used, comprising some 45 with Graves' ophthalmopathy and approximately 58 with stable Graves' hyperthyroidism. Prospective prediction of ophthalmopathy was tested in an independent validation cohort of about 19 hyperthyroidism patients and 15 to 17 patients who later progressed to ophthalmopathy. TCR Vbeta CDR3 sequencing of 120 to 150 peripheral blood samples (around 45 ophthalmopathy, over 70 hyperthyroidism and around 17 progressor patients) is reported in the paper. Following sampling, methimazole starting at 30 mg daily was given to hyperthyroidism patients, and high-dose intravenous methylprednisolone was given to ophthalmopathy patients. For training and testing, the 100 or so patients in the discovery cohort were randomly divided in a 7:3 ratio. The study also compared thyroid tissue and blood T-cell repertoires from roughly six Graves' hyperthyroidism patients. On the study overall, not on this receptor specifically: No statistical method was used to set the sample size in advance, and investigators knew the group allocation. A 13 V-J signature model separated ophthalmopathy from stable hyperthyroidism, with 87.88% sensitivity and about 81% specificity in cross-validation and 80%/75% in testing. Most expanded thyroid clonotypes (frequency above 0.001) were also detected in blood, suggesting blood repertoires may reflect thyroid immune responses. During validation, the model predicted progression to ophthalmopathy a median of about 6.3 months ahead of onset, with 70.59% sensitivity and 72% to 80% specificity.

In the ophthalmopathy patients, disease was moderately to severely active, with a Clinical Activity Score of 3 or more, a NOSPECS grade of 4 or more, and a duration of less than 3 months. Patients with uncontrolled infections, other autoimmune diseases, pregnancy or lactation were excluded. Diagnoses were established on the basis of clinical symptoms, serum thyroxine and TRAb, thyroid ultrasound, and orbital computed tomography. PBMCs were isolated from more than 9 ml of fresh peripheral blood by Ficoll-Paque density gradient centrifugation. Total RNA was extracted using Trizol reagent, and RNA quality was assessed on an Agilent 2100 Bioanalyzer. This clonotype was recorded at least ten times. No cognate antigen has been identified for it. No quality values exist for individual bases; no much larger clone is one base distant. Amplification of TCR beta CDR3 regions was carried out from RNA transcripts. The first round of RT-PCR for the TCR CDR3 was performed with the HTBI primer set and the Qiagen OneStep RT-PCR kit. Libraries were constructed in a second round of multiplex PCR, after which size selection and purification were carried out. Libraries were sequenced paired-end with 100 bp reads on an Illumina HiSeq2000. The paper's processing steps were these. SOAPnuke was used to process the raw data, with reads discarded if the reads contained adapters or uncalled bases, had a mean Phred below 15, or lacked an exact constant-primer or identifier match. High-quality paired reads were merged using COPE v1.2.5, and each unique nucleotide sequence was defined as a clonotype. MiTCR v1.1 was used to align clonotypes to the IMGT TRBV, TRBD and TRBJ reference segments. Analysis was restricted to V-J combinations with a frequency above 0.0001, which covered roughly 99% of repertoires. The TCS score was defined as F50 (clonal expansion) divided by E x V (chaos), with BLOSUM62-based TCRdist calculated between CDR3 peptides within each V-J. Welch's t-statistics and random forest reduced fewer than 600 V-J features to roughly 13, which were used in a naive Bayes classifier (R e1071). TCRdb reprocessed the public reads (quality trimming at Q25 with fastp, clone calling with MiXCR) and kept in-frame beta chains. Rows with a matching CDR3 protein are joined into one entry that keeps the most common DNA and genes. The V and J calls come from TCRdb's annotation, not from the publication. This sample lists a few hundred thousand distinct CDR3 sequences; roughly 19% were detected once. The top ten clones comprise 39% of the sample.

The receptor comes from a man aged 45-65 years with Graves' ophthalmopathy. The sequencing input was blood.

The DNA sequence is as follows: TGCGCCAGCAGCTTGTCCCGGGCCCCTAACACTGAAGCTTTCTTT. It is translated as CASSLSRAPNTEAFF. The chain uses TRBV5-1 and TRBJ1-1, with no reliable assignment of the D segment. The CDR3 covers 15 residues, taking in both the cysteine and the phenylalanine. Kept here is only the CDR3 DNA, which spans 45 bases and is read in frame from base 1. Sequences SGHRS (CDR1) and YFSETQ (CDR2) are obtained from the germline V gene. Trimming removed 1 base from V and 2 bases from J, leaving 12 bases between the germline ends.